One sample yielded the 3 T cell receptor beta chains listed below, sequenced in a study of cytomegalovirus exposure and HLA in healthy donors. Method: immunoSEQ multiplex PCR; TCRdb's copy keeps in-frame clones and lacks some. The sample carries fewer than 250,000 clones, about 86% recorded once. Material for sequencing was PBMCs. These receptors all come from a man aged 18-30 years in good health and CMV-seronegative.

V gene TRBV28 combines with J gene TRBJ1-5; 7 nucleotides line up with TRBD1. The CDR3 totals 13 residues. V gave up 6 bases and J gave up 5 bases; unmatched junction bases: 4. The germline CDR1 and CDR2 sequences are MDHEN and SYDVKM. CDR3 amino acids: CASSDRVDQPQHF. In DNA, the CDR3 is TGTGCCAGCAGCGACAGGGTGGATCAGCCCCAGCATTTT.

The chain has TRBV4-3 and TRBJ1-1; D possibly corresponds to TRBD1 (6 bases). Germline CDR1 LGHNA, CDR2 YSLEER. Trimming left V 4 bases short and J 5 bases short, with 20 bases between. The CDR3 is made up of 16 amino acids. The CDR3 loop reads CASSPLPDRRLTEAFF. The CDR3 DNA reads as TGCGCCAGCAGCCCACTCCCCGACAGGAGACTTACTGAAGCTTTCTTT.

The chain recombines TRBV30 with TRBJ1-1, with 7 nucleotides matching TRBD1. Germline V gene sequence: CDR1 GTSNPN, CDR2 SVGIG (reference sequence). The CDR3 totals 15 residues. Germline trimming cut 1 base from V and 0 bases from J; bases unmatched to any gene: 5. The CDR3: CAWSGQGGMNTEAFF. Written as DNA, the CDR3 is TGTGCCTGGAGTGGGCAGGGGGGAATGAACACTGAAGCTTTCTTT.